Presented here are 30 T cell receptor beta chains from one specimen sequenced in a study of blood T cell repertoires in COVID-19. Only in-frame clones appear in the TCRdb table, and some are missing; sequencing was by immunoSEQ multiplex PCR. In the table there are around 190,000 clones, approximately 84% of which are singletons. The source material was PBMCs or T cells enriched from blood (not recorded which). These receptors all come from a woman in her twenties or thirties who had recovered from COVID-19.

The J gene is TRBJ2-2, the V gene TRBV5-1; a possible D gene is TRBD2 (6 bases). CDR1 and CDR2 from the germline V gene are SGHRS and YFSETQ. The CDR3 loop spans 15 amino acids. The V gene lost 3 bases and the J gene lost 6 bases, with 15 bases spanning the gap. CDR3 coding DNA: TGCGCCAGCAGCTACGGGACTCTCAAACCCGGGGAGCTGTTTTTT. Translation: CASSYGTLKPGELFF.

The chain joins TRBV7-9 to TRBJ1-3; D remains ambiguous. The CDR3 contains 13 residues. The germline CDR1 and CDR2 sequences are SEHNR and FQNEAQ (reference sequence). V shed 4 bases and J shed 2 bases, with 6 bases lying between them. CDR3 amino acids: CASSSSAGNTIYF. The CDR3 DNA is TGTGCCAGCAGCTCCTCCGCTGGAAACACCATATATTTT. Combining the CDR3 with reference TRBV7-9 and TRBJ1-3 gives the whole variable domain DTGVSQNPRHKITKRGQNVTFRCDPISEHNRLYWYRQTLGQGPEFLTYFQNEAQLEKSRLLSDRFSAERPKGSFSTLEIQRTEQGDSAMYLCASSSSAGNTIYFGEGSWLTVV.

This clone was observed once. This sequence joins TRBV30 and TRBJ2-6; D is uncertain. This CDR3 region has 16 residues. Trimming left V 2 bases short and J 0 bases short, with 11 bases between. Germline CDR1 reads GTSNPN; CDR2 reads SVGIG (reference sequence). CDR3 protein: CAWSQEVLSGANVLTF. The CDR3 DNA reads TGTGCCTGGAGTCAGGAAGTCCTCTCTGGGGCCAACGTCCTGACTTTC.

The chain employs TRBV3-1 (or the pseudogene TRBV3-2) and TRBJ2-7; TRBD2 agrees at 10 bases. The CDR3 totals 15 residues. The junction had 4 bases not matched to a gene; V was cut back by 2 bases and J by 3 bases. Germline CDR1 and CDR2: LGHDT and YNNKEL (reference sequence). CDR3 sequence reads: CASSQSAGGHYEQYV. The CDR3 nucleotides read TGTGCCAGCAGCCAATCAGCGGGGGGGCACTACGAGCAGTACGTC.

V and J are TRBV28 and TRBJ1-1; D not certain. Trimming took off 3 bases at V and 3 bases at J, with 5 bases between the two ends. CDR3 length: 12 amino acids. Germline V gene lookup returns CDR1 MDHEN and CDR2 SYDVKM. CDR3 residues: CASSFGYTEAFF. CDR3 sequence (DNA): TGTGCCAGCAGTTTCGGTTACACTGAAGCTTTCTTT.

The chain links TRBV4-1 to TRBJ1-3; no firm D call. Trimming took 5 bases from V and 0 from J, leaving 11 bases between them. This CDR3 spans 15 amino acids. Germline V gives CDR1 MGHRA, CDR2 YSYEKL. The CDR3 bases are TGCGCCAGCAGCTACCTCGGTAGCTCTGGAAACACCATATATTTT. This encodes CASSYLGSSGNTIYF.

This clone came up a few times. The chain links TRBV27 to TRBJ1-1, with 7 positions matching TRBD1. The V gene's germline CDR1 is MNHEY and CDR2 SMNVEV (reference sequence). The V segment lost 8 bases and the J segment 0 bases; nucleotides outside the gene matches: 6. The length of the CDR3 is 14 residues. CDR3 DNA: TGTGCCAGCCGGGACAGCCCTATGAACACTGAAGCTTTCTTT. It yields the protein CASRDSPMNTEAFF.

V usage is TRBV14 and J usage is TRBJ2-5; D not certain. This CDR3 is built from 14 residues. Germline lookup yields CDR1 SGHDN and CDR2 FVKESK. Deletions cut 0 bases from V and 0 bases from J, with 5 bases between. CDR3: CASSQDGNQETQYF. The CDR3 DNA reads as TGTGCCAGCAGCCAAGATGGCAACCAAGAGACCCAGTACTTC.

The V gene is TRBV7-2, the J gene TRBJ2-4, with TRBD2 matching over 9 bases. Germline V gene data show CDR1 as SGHTA and CDR2 as FQGNSA. CDR3 size: 14 residues. V dropped 0 bases and J dropped 6; count of bases not matched to a gene: 0. The CDR3 nucleotides read TGTGCCAGCAGCTTAGCGCGGGAGGGAAACATTCAGTACTTC. It specifies CASSLAREGNIQYF.

The rearrangement links TRBV5-1 to TRBJ1-3; D not certain. Between the trimmed V and J ends, which lost 2 bases and 6 bases, there was a span of 12 bases. Looked up from germline, CDR1 is SGHRS and CDR2 is YFSETQ. The CDR3 contains 14 residues. CDR3 in amino acids: CASSLGGKENTIYF. The CDR3 DNA reads as TGCGCCAGCAGCTTAGGAGGGAAGGAAAACACCATATATTTT.

The chain combines TRBV5-5 with TRBJ2-1, with 7 bases identical to TRBD2. CDR1 is SGHKS and CDR2 is YYEKEE in the germline V gene (reference sequence). V trimming: 4 bases; J trimming: 4 bases; junction bases outside the gene matches: 5. CDR3 length: 14 residues. The CDR3 loop is CASSPWGLYNEQFF. As DNA, the CDR3 is TGTGCCAGCAGCCCTTGGGGACTATACAATGAGCAGTTCTTC.

The V call is TRBV5-1, the J call TRBJ1-5; D call uncertain. This CDR3 is 16 amino acids long. With 0 bases removed from V and 1 base from J, the gap between germline ends came to 11 bases. Germline CDR1 SGHRS, CDR2 YFSETQ. The DNA of the CDR3 is TGCGCCAGCAGCTTGGCGGGGTTGGAAAGCAATCAGCCCCAGCATTTT. It encodes CASSLAGLESNQPQHF.

This sequence joins TRBV28 and TRBJ2-5; perhaps TRBD2 as D (6 bases). The germline V and J ends were trimmed by 5 bases and 1 base, with 11 bases remaining between them. CDR3 length equals 14 residues. Per the germline V gene, CDR1 is MDHEN and CDR2 is SYDVKM. The CDR3 sequence: CASSLRDFQETQYF. The CDR3 DNA reads TGTGCCAGCAGTCTCCGGGACTTCCAAGAGACCCAGTACTTC.

This chain links TRBV18 with TRBJ1-5, with 11 bases matching TRBD1. The CDR3 is made up of 15 amino acids. Trimming removed 4 bases from V and 6 bases from J; junction bases left unmatched: 5. CDR1 is KGHSH, CDR2 LQKENI, per germline. The CDR3 protein is CASSRGQGGIQPQHF. For the CDR3, the DNA is TGTGCCAGCTCACGGGGACAGGGGGGAATTCAGCCCCAGCATTTT.

V and J are TRBV4-1 and TRBJ2-7; 7 bases fit TRBD1. Germline trimming cut 1 base from V and 2 bases from J; bases unmatched to any gene: 2. The CDR3 spans 14 residues. Germline V lookup: CDR1 MGHRA, CDR2 YSYEKL. The CDR3 region is CASSQGDSAYEQYF. DNA of the CDR3: TGCGCCAGCAGCCAAGGGGACAGCGCCTACGAGCAGTACTTC.

This clone was found a few times. CDR3 sequence (DNA): TGTGCCAGCAGCCTGGGGCTGGACCTGATGAACACTGAAGCTTTCTTT. Translated, it gives CASSLGLDLMNTEAFF. This sequence joins TRBV28 and TRBJ1-1; the D gene is possibly TRBD1 (5 bases). From germline, CDR1 is MDHEN and CDR2 SYDVKM. V lost 6 bases and J 0 bases, leaving 17 bases between the germline ends. CDR3 length: 16 residues.

This rearrangement joins TRBV19 to TRBJ2-1; D perhaps matches TRBD1 (5 bases). V dropped 1 base and J dropped 6 bases, with 10 bases sitting between them. This CDR3 is built from 14 residues. Per germline, CDR1 LNHDA and CDR2 SQIVND (reference sequence). The chain's CDR3 is CASSIVYRLNEQFF. The CDR3 DNA is TGTGCCAGTAGTATAGTTTACAGGCTCAATGAGCAGTTCTTC.

The V gene is TRBV28, the J gene TRBJ1-1, with D unclear. The V and J ends lost 8 bases and 4 bases respectively, with 11 bases between them. Looked up from germline, CDR1 is MDHEN and CDR2 is SYDVKM. The CDR3 is 12 amino acids. CDR3 nucleotide sequence: TGTGCCAGCCGGGGTAGGATCACTGAAGCTTTCTTT. Protein sequence: CASRGRITEAFF. The full variable domain, in which reference TRBV28 and TRBJ1-1 provide the parts outside the CDR3, is DVKVTQSSRYLVKRTGEKVFLECVQDMDHENMFWYRQDPGLGLRLIYFSYDVKMKEKGDIPEGYSVSREKKERFSLILESASTNQTSMYLCASRGRITEAFFGQGTRLTVV.

The chain combines TRBV5-1 with TRBJ2-3, with TRBD2 identical over 16 bases. This CDR3 contains 17 residues. With 4 bases clipped from V and 2 bases from J, the junction kept 4 bases outside the gene matches. Germline-derived CDR1 and CDR2 are SGHRS and YFSETQ. The DNA for the CDR3 is TGCGCCAGCAGCCCCGGGACTAGCGGGAGGGCCACAGATACGCAGTATTTT. Protein product: CASSPGTSGRATDTQYF.

V and J are TRBV7-2 and TRBJ1-2; TRBD1 might be the D (5 bases). The CDR3 spans 14 residues. Looked up from germline, CDR1 is SGHTA and CDR2 is FQGNSA. V lost 1 base, J lost 5 bases, and 11 bases lay in between. CDR3 loop: CASSLVPGGYGYTF. CDR3 in DNA: TGTGCCAGCAGCTTAGTCCCGGGGGGGTATGGCTACACCTTC.

The chain carries TRBV5-1 and TRBJ1-2, with TRBD1 matching over 7 bases. Germline V gene data show CDR1 as SGHRS and CDR2 as YFSETQ. The CDR3 spans 14 residues. V gave up 4 bases and J gave up 4 bases; unmatched junction bases: 7. CDR3 sequence: CASSLGGDSYGYTF. The CDR3 nucleotides are TGCGCCAGCAGCCTGGGCGGGGACAGCTATGGCTACACCTTC.

The V call is TRBV15, the J call TRBJ1-1, with D possibly matching TRBD1 (5 bases). The CDR3 has 19 residues. V was clipped by 5 bases and J by 5 bases, with 30 bases between them. Germline CDR1 reads LNHNV; CDR2 reads YYDKDF (reference sequence). In nucleotides, the CDR3 is TGTGCCACCAGCTACAGGAAGGTGGCGTTTAGGTTAAACTGGACTGAAGCTTTCTTT. This gives the protein CATSYRKVAFRLNWTEAFF. Full variable domain (remainder filled in from reference TRBV15 and TRBJ1-1): DAMVIQNPRYQVTQFGKPVTLSCSQTLNHNVMYWYQQKSSQAPKLLFHYYDKDFNNEADTPDNFQSRRPNTSFCFLDIRSPGLGDTAMYLCATSYRKVAFRLNWTEAFFGQGTRLTVV.

The sample holds a few counts of this clone. The CDR3 bases are TGTGCCAGCAGTTTTTCACAGATTACTAGCACAGATACGCAGTATTTT. This codes for CASSFSQITSTDTQYF. V usage is TRBV28 and J usage is TRBJ2-3; D is undetermined. Trimming stripped 3 bases from V and 0 bases from J, with 13 bases between. Germline CDR1 MDHEN, CDR2 SYDVKM. The CDR3 covers 16 residues.

The CDR3 sequence is CASSLRAGAGDTQYF. CDR3 nucleotides: TGTGCCAGCAGTTTGAGGGCGGGAGCGGGAGATACGCAGTATTTT. V gene TRBV25-1 combines with J gene TRBJ2-3; 7 positions match TRBD2. V shed 5 bases, J shed 5 bases, and the junction held 10 bases outside the gene matches. Germline values: CDR1 MGHDK, CDR2 SYGVNS. This CDR3 has 15 residues.

This chain joins TRBV5-4 and TRBJ1-3, with 7 positions matching TRBD1. Germline-derived CDR1 and CDR2 are SGHNT and YYREEE (reference sequence). This CDR3 has 18 residues. With V trimmed by 0 bases and J by 4 bases, 13 bases remained unmatched. The CDR3 region is CASSLGQGVPPGGNTIYF. The CDR3 DNA follows: TGTGCCAGCAGCTTGGGACAGGGTGTCCCTCCTGGGGGAAACACCATATATTTT.

V gene TRBV18 combines with J gene TRBJ2-2; D uncertain. This CDR3 spans 15 amino acids. Germline CDR1 KGHSH, CDR2 LQKENI. Trimming shortened V by 3 bases and J by 1 base, and 9 bases separated the two germline ends. CDR3 in amino acids: CASSPYNVNTGELFF. The CDR3 nucleotides are TGTGCCAGCTCACCTTACAATGTGAACACCGGGGAGCTGTTTTTT.

The V gene is TRBV19, the J gene TRBJ1-1; a possible D gene is TRBD1 (5 bases). Trimming removed 7 bases from V and 1 base from J, with 19 bases in between. The CDR3 extends over 16 amino acids. CDR1 is LNHDA and CDR2 is SQIVND in the germline V gene (reference sequence). CDR3 bases: TGTGCCAGTACCCCCCCCGCGGGGGGGTGGAACACTGAAGCTTTCTTT. This gives the protein CASTPPAGGWNTEAFF.

This rearrangement joins TRBV28 to TRBJ1-5, with D unclear. Trimming shortened V by 3 bases and J by 6 bases, and 9 bases separated the two germline ends. Germline V gives CDR1 MDHEN, CDR2 SYDVKM. This CDR3 region has 13 residues. The CDR3 nucleotides are TGTGCCAGCAGTTTTCTTAGGAGTCAGCCCCAGCATTTT. Amino acids: CASSFLRSQPQHF.

This sequence joins TRBV3-1 (or the pseudogene TRBV3-2) and TRBJ2-4; 9 bases fit TRBD1. V was clipped by 2 bases and J by 6 bases; unmatched bases: 5. The germline V gene has CDR1 LGHDT and CDR2 YNNKEL (reference sequence). The CDR3 contains 15 residues. In DNA form, the CDR3 reads TGTGCCAGCAGCCAAACTCCGGGACAGGGAAACATTCAGTACTTC. This translates into CASSQTPGQGNIQYF.

In this sample, this clone turned up once. The V and J genes are TRBV7-3 and TRBJ1-1; the match to TRBD1 covers 7 bases. V was clipped by 4 bases and J by 3 bases; unmatched bases: 5. CDR1 and CDR2 (germline): SGHTA, FQGTGA. The CDR3 sequence is 14 residues long. Written as DNA, the CDR3 is TGTGCCAGCAGCTACAGGGGTAGGGACACTGAAGCTTTCTTT. This translates into CASSYRGRDTEAFF. Complete variable domain (other parts from reference TRBV7-3 and TRBJ1-1): GAGVSQTPSNKVTEKGKYVELRCDPISGHTALYWYRQSLGQGPEFLIYFQGTGAADDSGLPNDRFFAVRPEGSVSTLKIQRTERGDSAVYLCASSYRGRDTEAFFGQGTRLTVV.